Below, 2 T cell receptor beta chains from the same sample are listed, as sequenced in a study of a mutant IDH1 vaccine in newly diagnosed glioma. Only in-frame clones appear in the TCRdb table, and some are missing; sequencing was by immunoSEQ multiplex PCR. The sample yields fewer than 35,000 clones, approximately 83% seen once. Specified time point: week 47, end of study. Alongside topical imiquimod, each dose of vaccine comprised 300 ug of mutant IDH1 20-mer peptide. Antigens for these TCRs are unknown. The material was PBMCs, obtained from a glioma patient whose treatment included an IDH1 peptide vaccine. Receptors originate from a man aged 30 to 45 with glioma.

The chain combines TRBV10-3 with TRBJ1-1, with D unresolved. This CDR3 is 12 amino acids long. Trimming removed 10 bases from V and 0 bases from J, with 9 bases in between. The germline V gene has CDR1 ENHRY and CDR2 SYGVKD. The CDR3 sequence: CATWGLNTEAFF. The CDR3 nucleotides are TGTGCCACCTGGGGTCTGAACACTGAAGCTTTCTTT.

This chain joins TRBV5-1 and TRBJ1-1; D possibly corresponds to TRBD1 (6 bases). CDR3 size: 15 residues. CDR1 and CDR2 from the germline V gene are SGHRS and YFSETQ. V was shortened by 2 bases and J by 4 bases, with 15 bases between the two germline ends. The CDR3 here is CASSLTTGMITEAFF. CDR3 nucleotide sequence: TGCGCCAGCAGCTTAACTACAGGGATGATCACTGAAGCTTTCTTT.